This TCR beta chain derives from a study of cytomegalovirus exposure and HLA in healthy donors. Study overall: Of over 350 genotyped donors, 75% to 90% grouped in the Caucasian-associated ancestry cluster.

Worth noting for this clone: Its antigen is unidentified.

The PCR used 60 Vbeta and 13 Jbeta primers. Produced via immunoSEQ multiplex PCR; TCRdb's table is partial and in-frame only. The sample shows roughly 120,000 clones, 70% to 80% of them seen only once. Whole-study findings and limits: One cluster of highly shared sequence variants probably arose as a sequencing artifact. Highest at DRB1 and lowest at HLA-C, TCR association rates differed among HLA loci in a later analysis.

Germline loops: CDR1 MGHRA, CDR2 YSYEKL. V gave up 0 bases and J gave up 6 bases; unmatched junction bases: 7. The length of the CDR3 is 15 residues. The source material was PBMCs. This chain connects TRBV4-1 to TRBJ1-2, with 7 bases aligning to TRBD1. The clonotype originates from a man aged 25-40 years in good health and CMV-seropositive. In DNA, the CDR3 is TGCGCCAGCAGCCAAGAGGAAAACAGGGGCGATGGCTACACCTTC. Translation gives CASSQEENRGDGYTF.